Listed below are T cell receptor beta chains from one sample, sequenced in a study of blood T cell repertoires in COVID-19. The assay was immunoSEQ multiplex PCR, and TCRdb's table has in-frame clones only and misses some. The sample lists roughly 200,000 clones, 80% to 90% seen once, with roughly 1.5% in the top ten. The specimen sequenced was peripheral blood. Receptors were obtained from a man between 18 and 35 years old with active or convalescent COVID-19. Each CDR3 is given with its conserved first and last residue. D genes are given only for firm matches. Not all rows give a size; the values are once, few, many and, for expanded clones, a class.

-,-,TRBV9,TRBJ2-1,CASSVGGQNNEQFF,TGTGCCAGCAGCGTCGGGGGACAGAACAATGAGCAGTTCTTC
-,-,TRBV30,TRBJ1-6,CAWNRAGANSPLHF,TGTGCCTGGAACAGGGCAGGGGCAAATTCACCCCTCCACTTT
few,-,TRBV4-3,TRBJ1-1,CASSQDRNTEAFF,TGCGCCAGCAGCCAAGACAGGAACACTGAAGCTTTCTTT
-,-,TRBV5-1,TRBJ2-1,CASSPFSGENEQFF,TGCGCCAGCAGCCCGTTCTCGGGGGAGAATGAGCAGTTCTTC
-,TRBD2,TRBV7-6,TRBJ2-7,CASSLDPDYPTSGSYEQYF,TGTGCCAGCAGCTTAGACCCCGACTACCCGACTAGCGGGAGCTACGAGCAGTACTTC
-,-,TRBV7-9,TRBJ2-7,CASSPRDSSYEQYF,TGTGCCAGCAGCCCGCGGGACAGTTCCTACGAGCAGTACTTC
once,-,TRBV18,TRBJ1-3,CASSPRGVDGNTIYF,TGTGCCAGCTCACCACGGGGAGTAGATGGAAACACCATATATTTT
once,TRBD2,TRBV24-1,TRBJ2-1,CATSESTSGRAGEQFF,TGTGCCACCAGTGAGTCGACTAGCGGGAGGGCCGGGGAGCAGTTCTTC
-,TRBD1,TRBV28,TRBJ2-3,CASRGTGPDTQYF,TGTGCCAGCAGGGGGACAGGGCCAGATACGCAGTATTTT
once,TRBD1,TRBV28,TRBJ1-5,CASSLVLPGQADQPQHF,TGTGCCAGCAGTTTAGTTCTTCCGGGACAGGCGGATCAGCCCCAGCATTTT
-,-,TRBV3-1/TRBV3-2,TRBJ2-6,CASSPARLVSVVSGANVLTF,TGTGCCAGCAGCCCAGCAAGGCTAGTGTCGGTGGTGTCTGGGGCCAACGTCCTGACTTTC
-,TRBD2,TRBV19,TRBJ2-2,CASSRLAGGPPGELFF,TGTGCCAGTAGTAGACTAGCGGGAGGGCCTCCCGGGGAGCTGTTTTTT
-,-,TRBV11-2,TRBJ2-2,CASSPLGRGMAGELFF,TGTGCCAGCAGCCCTCTGGGTAGGGGAATGGCCGGGGAGCTGTTTTTT
-,TRBD1,TRBV18,TRBJ1-2,CASSPKQGATPYYGYTF,TGTGCCAGCTCACCCAAACAGGGGGCCACCCCTTACTATGGCTACACCTTC
-,TRBD1,TRBV28,TRBJ2-2,CACSPRDRATGELFF,TGTGCCTGCAGCCCACGGGACAGGGCCACCGGGGAGCTGTTTTTT
-,-,TRBV5-6,TRBJ1-2,CASSLQQGYTF,TGTGCCAGCAGCTTGCAACAGGGCTACACCTTC
-,TRBD1,TRBV29-1,TRBJ1-3,CSVRQGSSGNTIYF,TGCAGCGTTCGACAGGGGAGCTCTGGAAACACCATATATTTT
many,TRBD2,TRBV6-5,TRBJ2-2,CASKLAGNTGELFF,TGTGCCAGCAAACTAGCGGGCAACACCGGGGAGCTGTTTTTT
-,TRBD2,TRBV7-8,TRBJ2-5,CASSLLRTSGSRETQYF,TGTGCTAGCAGCCTACTCCGGACTAGCGGGAGCCGAGAGACCCAGTACTTC
-,-,TRBV29-1,TRBJ2-7,CSARDNPHEQYF,TGCAGCGCTCGGGACAATCCCCACGAGCAGTACTTC
-,-,TRBV7-2,TRBJ2-2,CASTLTGNTGELFF,TGTGCCAGCACTTTGACAGGGAACACCGGGGAGCTGTTTTTT
-,-,TRBV9,TRBJ1-2,CASSVKPGPNYGYTF,TGTGCCAGCAGCGTAAAGCCGGGTCCTAACTATGGCTACACCTTC
-,TRBD2,TRBV9,TRBJ2-1,CASSVALPVAGGPWNEQFF,TGTGCCAGCAGCGTAGCCCTTCCGGTAGCGGGAGGGCCGTGGAATGAGCAGTTCTTC
-,-,TRBV12-3/TRBV12-4,TRBJ1-2,CASTDRGGGYTF,TGTGCCAGCACTGACCGCGGGGGCGGCTACACCTTC
-,TRBD2,TRBV6-1,TRBJ2-7,CASSESSSGRVYEQYF,TGTGCCAGCAGTGAAAGTTCTAGCGGGAGAGTCTACGAGCAGTACTTC
-,TRBD1,TRBV15,TRBJ2-7,CATSRLPDRVYEQYF,TGTGCCACCAGCAGACTCCCTGACAGGGTCTACGAGCAGTACTTC
-,-,TRBV7-8,TRBJ1-5,CASSFGGLSNQPQHF,TGTGCCAGCAGCTTCGGCGGGTTGAGCAATCAGCCCCAGCATTTT
-,-,TRBV20-1,TRBJ2-3,CSASSGSTDTQYF,TGCAGTGCTAGTTCGGGAAGCACAGATACGCAGTATTTT
-,TRBD1,TRBV5-1,TRBJ1-1,CASSLGATRGPEAFF,TGCGCCAGCAGCTTGGGGGCCACCAGGGGGCCCGAAGCTTTCTTT
-,-,TRBV24-1,TRBJ1-1,CATRGRGYNTEAFF,TGTGCCACCAGGGGCCGGGGGTATAACACTGAAGCTTTCTTT
-,TRBD2,TRBV5-1,TRBJ2-5,CASSFEAAGIGGTQYF,TGCGCCAGCAGCTTCGAGGCAGCGGGGATTGGGGGGACCCAGTACTTC
few,TRBD1,TRBV7-2,TRBJ1-5,CASSGPGTGQHQPQHF,TGTGCCAGCAGCGGCCCCGGGACAGGGCAACATCAGCCCCAGCATTTT
-,-,TRBV7-9,TRBJ1-2,CASSFSGVGYTF,TGTGCCAGCAGCTTCTCGGGAGTTGGCTACACCTTC
-,-,TRBV4-1,TRBJ2-1,CASSQERGSQGHEQFF,TGCGCCAGCAGCCAAGAAAGAGGAAGTCAAGGCCATGAGCAGTTCTTC
-,TRBD1,TRBV2,TRBJ2-7,CASSELLGQGPDEQYF,TGTGCCAGCAGTGAATTATTGGGACAGGGGCCTGACGAGCAGTACTTC
-,TRBD1,TRBV3-1/TRBV3-2,TRBJ1-1,CASSQDLRGRAEAFF,TGTGCCAGCAGCCAAGATCTAAGGGGGCGCGCTGAAGCTTTCTTT
-,TRBD2,TRBV29-1,TRBJ2-1,CSVDGLAGDSYNEQFF,TGCAGCGTTGACGGACTAGCGGGAGACTCCTACAATGAGCAGTTCTTC
few,-,TRBV28,TRBJ1-5,CASSQVLSNQPQHF,TGTGCCAGCAGTCAGGTCCTTAGCAATCAGCCCCAGCATTTT
-,-,TRBV2,TRBJ2-2,CASSESRTPTGELFF,TGTGCCAGCAGTGAATCGAGGACTCCGACCGGGGAGCTGTTTTTT
-,TRBD1,TRBV11-3,TRBJ1-4,CASSPTGTGGTNEKLFF,TGTGCCAGCAGCCCGACCGGGACAGGGGGAACTAATGAAAAACTGTTTTTT
-,TRBD1,TRBV7-2,TRBJ1-5,CASSENRGQPQHF,TGTGCCAGCAGCGAAAACAGGGGTCAGCCCCAGCATTTT
-,-,TRBV18,TRBJ2-1,CASSPVRSSYNEQFF,TGTGCCAGCTCACCGGTGAGATCCTCCTACAATGAGCAGTTCTTC
-,-,TRBV7-9,TRBJ2-7,CASSATGHSYEQYF,TGTGCCAGCAGCGCCACGGGACATTCCTACGAGCAGTACTTC
-,-,TRBV5-4,TRBJ2-3,CASIGGPKDTQYF,TGTGCCAGCATAGGAGGCCCAAAAGATACGCAGTATTTT
-,TRBD2,TRBV24-1,TRBJ2-7,CATSDFTSVNEQYF,TGTGCCACCAGTGATTTCACTAGCGTGAACGAGCAGTACTTC
-,-,TRBV24-1,TRBJ2-1,CATSDPDRWNEQFF,TGTGCCACCAGTGACCCCGACAGGTGGAATGAGCAGTTCTTC
-,TRBD1,TRBV7-2,TRBJ2-4,CASSLLGDRGLKNIQYF,TGTGCCAGCAGCTTATTAGGGGACAGGGGGCTGAAAAACATTCAGTACTTC
once,TRBD1,TRBV6-1,TRBJ1-2,CASSEAITGVHYGYTF,TGTGCCAGCAGTGAGGCTATCACAGGGGTTCACTATGGCTACACCTTC
-,-,TRBV7-9,TRBJ1-1,CASSPYMNTEAFF,TGTGCCAGCAGCCCTTACATGAACACTGAAGCTTTCTTT
-,TRBD1,TRBV28,TRBJ1-2,CASRSRGRGGYTF,TGTGCCAGCAGATCCAGGGGGCGCGGTGGCTACACCTTC
-,-,TRBV4-2,TRBJ2-5,CASSQDLSASRSKTQYF,TGTGCCAGCAGCCAAGATCTTTCGGCTAGCCGGTCAAAGACCCAGTACTTC
-,TRBD1,TRBV24-1,TRBJ2-6,CATSDPGTGALGANVLTF,TGTGCCACCAGTGATCCGGGGACAGGGGCGCTCGGGGCCAACGTCCTGACTTTC
once,-,TRBV7-9,TRBJ1-2,CASSFGEGDYGYTF,TGTGCCAGCAGCTTTGGGGAAGGGGACTATGGCTACACCTTC
-,-,TRBV18,TRBJ1-5,CASSQTLTESNQPQHF,TGTGCCAGCTCCCAGACTTTGACGGAATCCAATCAGCCCCAGCATTTT
-,TRBD2,TRBV2,TRBJ2-3,CASNGLAGDTQYF,TGTGCCAGCAATGGACTAGCGGGAGATACGCAGTATTTT
-,TRBD1,TRBV7-2,TRBJ2-7,CASSRDRATYEQYF,TGTGCCAGCAGCCGGGACAGGGCGACCTACGAGCAGTACTTC